Listed here are 22 T cell receptor beta chains from one sample, sequenced in a study of early T cells in non-severe SARS-CoV-2 infection. Each CDR3 protein is one row after TCRdb ran MiXCR on the 5' RACE reads. The sample contains roughly 80,000 distinct CDR3 sequences, around 10% of which appear only once. This material consisted of whole blood, taken at baseline. These receptors all come from an adult who was a healthcare worker with PCR-confirmed SARS-CoV-2 infection or an uninfected control (not recorded which).

V and J are TRBV12-3 or TRBV12-4 and TRBJ1-1; 7 bases map to TRBD1. The CDR3 is made up of 15 amino acids. Germline trimming cut 5 bases from V and 1 base from J; bases unmatched to any gene: 7. This CDR3 reads CASSPRTGWNTEAFF. For the CDR3, the DNA is TGTGCCAGCAGTCCACGGACAGGTTGGAACACTGAAGCTTTCTTT.

This clonotype was seen repeatedly, ten times or more. J is TRBJ1-2 and V is TRBV28, with D maybe TRBD1 (5 bases). V was pared by 4 bases and J by 5 bases, with 20 bases between. Germline V gene sequence: CDR1 MDHEN, CDR2 SYDVKM. The length of the CDR3 is 16 residues. CDR3 coding DNA: TGTGCCAGCAGTTCCCAAACCTACAGTGGGGCGTATGGCTACACCTTC. Translating it yields CASSSQTYSGAYGYTF.

The chain couples TRBV20-1 to TRBJ2-1, with TRBD2 matching over 9 bases. The germline V gene encodes CDR1 DFQATT and CDR2 SNEGSKA (reference sequence). This CDR3 is built from 16 residues. Trimming removed 8 bases from V and 3 bases from J; junction bases left unmatched: 14. DNA for the CDR3: TGCAGTACCGGGACAGTAGGTAGCGGGGGCTACAATGAGCAGTTCTTC. It specifies CSTGTVGSGGYNEQFF.

The J gene is TRBJ2-3, the V gene TRBV6-5, with D possibly TRBD1 on 5 matching bases. The V and J ends lost 4 bases and 2 bases respectively, with 16 bases between them. Looked up from germline, CDR1 is MNHEY and CDR2 is SVGAGI. The CDR3 loop spans 16 amino acids. CDR3 DNA sequence: TGTGCCAGCAGTTCACTGTGGACAACCCACACAGATACGCAGTATTTT. This gives the protein CASSSLWTTHTDTQYF.

The chain is built from TRBV12-3 or TRBV12-4 and TRBJ1-5; no clear D. Between the trimmed V and J ends, which lost 3 bases and 6 bases, there was a span of 21 bases. This CDR3 contains 17 residues. This CDR3 is CASSFGGQVGLGQPQHF. In nucleotides, the CDR3 is TGTGCCAGCAGTTTCGGTGGTCAGGTCGGCCTCGGTCAGCCCCAGCATTTT.

The V and J genes are TRBV9 and TRBJ1-1; D gene uncertain. Germline values: CDR1 SGDLS, CDR2 YYNGEE. The V gene lost 5 bases and the J gene lost 0 bases, with 11 bases spanning the gap. The CDR3 extends over 14 amino acids. CDR3 in amino acids: CASSPGSLNTEAFF. The CDR3 region has the DNA TGTGCCAGCAGTCCTGGGAGCCTGAACACTGAAGCTTTCTTT. Supplemented by reference TRBV9 and TRBJ1-1, the full variable domain reads DSGVTQTPKHLITATGQRVTLRCSPRSGDLSVYWYQQSLDQGLQFLIQYYNGEERAKGNILERFSAQQFPDLHSELNLSSLELGDSALYFCASSPGSLNTEAFFGQGTRLTVV.

This clonotype was seen more than once but under ten times. The chain joins TRBV28 to TRBJ2-3; the match to TRBD2 covers 10 bases. The V segment lost 4 bases and the J segment 6 bases; nucleotides outside the gene matches: 10. The CDR3 has 16 residues. Germline CDR1 and CDR2: MDHEN and SYDVKM. The CDR3 sequence is CASSSLAGATGDTQYF. CDR3 in DNA: TGTGCCAGCAGTTCGCTAGCGGGGGCCACCGGTGATACGCAGTATTTT.

The chain joins TRBV20-1 to TRBJ1-1; D remains ambiguous. The V end lost 0 bases, the J end lost 7 bases, and 6 bases lay between the germline ends. CDR1 is DFQATT and CDR2 is SNEGSKA in the germline V gene (reference sequence). The CDR3 length is 11 residues. Written as DNA, the CDR3 is TGCAGTGCTAGAGAAAAGAGTGAAGCTTTCTTT. Translated: CSAREKSEAFF.

V is TRBV7-2 and J is TRBJ2-3; TRBD2 agrees at 11 bases. CDR3 length equals 18 residues. The germline V gene has CDR1 SGHTA and CDR2 FQGNSA. V trimming: 2 bases; J trimming: 3 bases; junction bases outside the gene matches: 10. The CDR3 region is CASSLSGLAGGATDTQYF. The CDR3 DNA is TGTGCCAGCAGCTTATCGGGATTAGCGGGGGGGGCAACAGATACGCAGTATTTT. The full variable domain, with the rest looked up from reference TRBV7-2 and TRBJ2-3, is GAGVSQSPSNKVTEKGKDVELRCDPISGHTALYWYRQSLGQGLEFLIYFQGNSAPDKSGLPSDRFSAERTGGSVSTLTIQRTQQEDSAVYLCASSLSGLAGGATDTQYFGPGTRLTVL.

The chain has TRBV7-6 and TRBJ1-1; D call uncertain. Trimming removed 1 base at V and 7 bases at J, with 10 bases between. From germline, CDR1 is SGHVS and CDR2 FNYEAQ. This CDR3 is built from 13 residues. The CDR3 loop reads CASSLGRGYEAFF. The DNA for the CDR3 is TGTGCCAGCAGCTTAGGACGGGGATATGAAGCTTTCTTT.

The V and J genes are TRBV7-9 and TRBJ1-2; TRBD1 agrees at 7 bases. This CDR3 has 13 residues. Losses at the gene ends were 5 bases for V and 6 bases for J; bases not matched to a gene: 6. The germline gives CDR1 SEHNR, CDR2 FQNEAQ (reference sequence). The DNA of the CDR3 is TGTGCCAGCAGCGGACAGGTTTCTAATGGCTACACCTTC. It is translated as CASSGQVSNGYTF.

The V and J genes are TRBV28 and TRBJ2-2; the D gene could be TRBD1 or TRBD2 (5 bases each). Germline assignment: CDR1 MDHEN and CDR2 SYDVKM. Deletions cut 3 bases from V and 0 bases from J, with 8 bases between. The length of the CDR3 is 15 residues. The DNA of the CDR3 is TGTGCCAGCAGTTTCGGGGCTGCGAACACCGGGGAGCTGTTTTTT. It translates to CASSFGAANTGELFF.

This clonotype was found a few times. The gene calls are TRBV11-2 and TRBJ2-7; the D is unclear. The CDR3 spans 11 residues. V lost 6 bases and J lost 3, with 6 bases in between. Germline CDR1 and CDR2: SGHAT and FQNNGV. The CDR3 loop is CASSSGYEQYF. The CDR3 DNA reads as TGTGCCAGCAGTTCCGGCTACGAGCAGTACTTC.

This clonotype has ten or more counts. V usage is TRBV7-2 and J usage is TRBJ2-1; D remains unclear. CDR3 size: 13 residues. Trimming cost V 5 bases and J 7 bases, with 12 bases left between them. Germline assignment: CDR1 SGHTA and CDR2 FQGNSA. Here the CDR3 reads CASSPGQKNEQFF. CDR3 DNA sequence: TGTGCCAGCAGCCCCGGGCAGAAAAATGAGCAGTTCTTC.

The chain couples TRBV29-1 to TRBJ2-7, with TRBD1 matching 10 bases. V lost 6 bases and J lost 2; bases outside the gene matches: 7. The CDR3 has 14 residues. Germline CDR1 is SQVTM and CDR2 is ANQGSEA. CDR3 residues: CSVVPGTGAYEQYF. The CDR3 region has the DNA TGCAGCGTCGTACCCGGGACAGGGGCCTACGAGCAGTACTTC.

This rearrangement joins TRBV28 to TRBJ1-6; TRBD1 agrees at 9 bases. CDR3 size: 18 residues. Trimming removed 5 bases from V and 7 bases from J; junction bases left unmatched: 15. The germline CDR1 and CDR2 sequences are MDHEN and SYDVKM. Here the CDR3 DNA reads TGTGCCAGCAGTATGGGAACAGGGGGCGTCCCGGGGAATTCACCCCTCCACTTT. Protein product: CASSMGTGGVPGNSPLHF. Drawing the rest from reference TRBV28 and TRBJ1-6, the complete variable domain is DVKVTQSSRYLVKRTGEKVFLECVQDMDHENMFWYRQDPGLGLRLIYFSYDVKMKEKGDIPEGYSVSREKKERFSLILESASTNQTSMYLCASSMGTGGVPGNSPLHFGNGTRLTVT.

This clonotype showed up many times. CDR3: CASSLVGAVFGDSYEQYF. CDR3 DNA sequence: TGTGCCAGCAGCTTAGTAGGTGCGGTTTTTGGGGACTCCTACGAGCAGTACTTC. This sequence joins TRBV7-2 and TRBJ2-7; no firm D call. V lost 1 base and J lost 0, with 19 bases in between. The CDR3 totals 18 residues. Germline V gene lookup returns CDR1 SGHTA and CDR2 FQGNSA.

This clonotype was seen only a few times. This rearrangement joins TRBV11-2 to TRBJ2-1, with no clear D. Trimming stripped 5 bases from V and 7 bases from J, with 9 bases between. The germline CDR1 and CDR2 sequences are SGHAT and FQNNGV. The CDR3 runs to 12 residues. CDR3 loop: CASSPARNEQFF. The CDR3 nucleotides read TGTGCCAGCAGCCCCGCTCGGAATGAGCAGTTCTTC.

The J gene is TRBJ2-1, the V gene TRBV29-1, with D unresolved. CDR3 length: 14 residues. The germline V gene encodes CDR1 SQVTM and CDR2 ANQGSEA. Trimming pared 5 bases from V and 0 bases from J, leaving 11 bases between. This CDR3 reads CSVKGLSSYNEQFF. CDR3 in DNA: TGCAGCGTTAAAGGGTTAAGCTCCTACAATGAGCAGTTCTTC.

V is TRBV29-1 and J is TRBJ2-5; D remains ambiguous. Germline CDR1 is SQVTM and CDR2 is ANQGSEA. The CDR3 length is 10 residues. V shed 4 bases and J shed 5 bases, with 5 bases lying between them. The CDR3: CSVAWETQYF. For the CDR3, the DNA is TGCAGCGTTGCTTGGGAGACCCAGTACTTC.

The chain combines TRBV7-8 with TRBJ1-2; D not resolved. Trimming stripped 1 base from V and 4 bases from J, with 10 bases between. Germline CDR1 and CDR2: SGHVS and FQNEAQ. There are 14 residues in the CDR3. CDR3 sequence (DNA): TGTGCCAGCAGCTTAGACCGGCAGGCCTATGGCTACACCTTC. Its translation: CASSLDRQAYGYTF.

The J gene is TRBJ2-7, the V gene TRBV4-2; 7 bases are shared with TRBD1. With 1 base clipped from V and 2 bases from J, the junction kept 2 bases outside the gene matches. This CDR3 comprises 14 residues. In germline, CDR1 is LGHNA, CDR2 YNFKEQ. The CDR3 loop reads CASSQAGQAYEQYF. Here the CDR3 DNA reads TGTGCCAGCAGCCAAGCAGGACAGGCCTACGAGCAGTACTTC.